The TCR beta chain described here comes from a study of shared clonotypes between healthy human individuals. Study-level points and caveats: Sharing across four donors was highest in naive CD4 (roughly 5%) and lowest in memory CD8 (roughly 0.4%).

Naivety among CD8 cells was defined by CD45RO negativity and positive CCR7 selection, thereby excluding terminally differentiated effector memory CD45RA+ cells. Several immunoSEQ plates held equal portions of the genomic DNA taken from each subset. TCRdb's copy holds only in-frame clones and misses some; the assay was immunoSEQ multiplex PCR. This sample has 2 million to 2.5 million clones, with about 95% found just once. The CDR3 has 14 amino acids. Germline CDR1 and CDR2: SGHDN and FVKESK. The V and J ends lost 0 bases and 3 bases respectively, with 9 bases between them. Concerning this clone: Its antigen is unknown.

The clonotype originates from a man aged 18 to 29 in good health. The V call is TRBV14, the J call TRBJ2-7; D perhaps matches TRBD2 (6 bases). Sequencing was performed on naive CD8+ T cells sorted from blood. The CDR3 is CASSQDGGYYEQYF. The CDR3 DNA reads as TGTGCCAGCAGCCAAGATGGGGGGTACTACGAGCAGTACTTC.